The 3 T cell receptor beta chains in this list originate from one sample, sequenced in a study of CD8+ T cells in alopecia areata (dated by TCRdb to between 2018 and 2020). To prepare the library, the immunoSEQ multiplex PCR assay was applied. For TCR sequencing, RNA was extracted from every sample and reverse transcribed into cDNA to serve as template. The source is immuneACCESS, and TCRdb retained only in-frame sequences with V and J called. Part of the clones is not carried over; for the studies checked, unresolved V genes explain less than half of this, and the remainder is unexplained. For this sample the table gives 150,000 to 200,000 clones, of which about three fifths were detected only once. The leading ten clones occupy about 4.5% of the sample. The sequenced sample consisted of CD4+ T cells sorted from blood. These receptors all stem from a human donor in good health.

The V call is TRBV30, the J call TRBJ2-5; TRBD2 matches at 14 bases. The CDR3 consists of 16 residues. Losses at the gene ends were 2 bases for V and 5 bases for J; bases not matched to a gene: 7. Germline CDR1 reads GTSNPN; CDR2 reads SVGIG (reference sequence). DNA for the CDR3: TGTGCCTGGAGTTCGACTAGCGGGAGGGCCTGGGAGACCCAGTACTTC. It translates to CAWSSTSGRAWETQYF.

J is TRBJ2-2 and V is TRBV5-1; 7 bases agree with TRBD1. Trimming took 4 bases from V and 6 from J; bases not matched to a gene: 3. The CDR3 length is 13 residues. Per germline, CDR1 SGHRS and CDR2 YFSETQ. The CDR3 spells CASSHGTAGELFF. The CDR3, as DNA: TGCGCCAGCAGCCACGGGACAGCCGGGGAGCTGTTTTTT.

This clone occurred once. The CDR3 nucleotides are TGTGCCAGCAGCCCGACTAGCGGGAGGGCCTGGGATACGCAGTATTTT. Protein: CASSPTSGRAWDTQYF. J is TRBJ2-3 and V is TRBV7-3; TRBD2 matches 14 bases. The V and J ends lost 5 bases and 6 bases, in that order; junction bases with no gene match: 7. The CDR3 loop spans 16 amino acids. In germline, CDR1 is SGHTA, CDR2 FQGTGA.